The present TCR beta chain was sequenced within a study of blood T cell repertoires in COVID-19. In the study's own analysis: Counts of nucleated cells, estimated from reference gene primer amplification, were obtained. Produced via immunoSEQ multiplex PCR; TCRdb's table is partial and in-frame only. That table is the source of V, J and clone size, and D and trimming were worked out from the DNA. The sample lists some 300,000 clones, roughly 91% occurring once. CDR3 length: 18 residues. V trimming: 4 bases; J trimming: 2 bases; junction bases outside the gene matches: 11. Per the germline V gene, CDR1 is SGHAT and CDR2 is FQNNGV. Living in 24 US areas, the participants were between roughly 18 and 90 years of age. Participants' reported clinical history set cohort assignment. People in the exposed group encountered a COVID-19 case within 2 weeks before entering the study.

This sequence originates from a woman aged 45-65 years who had been exposed to COVID-19. The genes are TRBV11-2 and TRBJ2-3, with 11 bases that match TRBD2. The sample was PBMCs or T cells enriched from blood (not recorded which). CDR3: CASSSELAGEPYTDTQYF. The CDR3 bases are TGTGCCAGCAGCTCCGAACTAGCGGGGGAACCGTACACAGATACGCAGTATTTT.